This passage covers 26 T cell receptor beta chains from one sample sequenced in a study of shared clonotypes between healthy human individuals. Terminally differentiated effector memory CD45RA+ cells were excluded from the naive CD8 cells, which were CD45RO-negative and positively selected for CCR7. Only in-frame clones appear in the TCRdb table, and some are missing; sequencing was by immunoSEQ multiplex PCR. The sample lists 550,000 to 600,000 clones; roughly 98% were seen once. Sequences were obtained from naive CD8+ T cells sorted from blood. Source of these receptors: a man under 40 in good health.

Worth noting for this clone: Within the sample, other DNA sequences also encode this same CDR3. J is TRBJ1-1 and V is TRBV27; possibly TRBD1 for D (5 bases). Germline V gives CDR1 MNHEY, CDR2 SMNVEV (reference sequence). With 5 bases removed from V and 1 base from J, the gap between germline ends came to 8 bases. The CDR3 extends over 13 amino acids. CDR3 in DNA: TGTGCCAGCAGTCTGACAGCGAACACTGAAGCTTTCTTT. Translation: CASSLTANTEAFF.

The chain combines TRBV19 with TRBJ2-7, with 8 bases lining up with TRBD2. With V trimmed by 6 bases and J by 3 bases, 10 bases remained unmatched. CDR1 is LNHDA and CDR2 is SQIVND in the germline V gene (reference sequence). This CDR3 spans 15 amino acids. For the CDR3, the DNA is TGTGCCAGTAGCCCCTCACCCAGCGGGAGCTACGAGCAGTACTTC. Amino acid sequence: CASSPSPSGSYEQYF.

The DNA for the CDR3 is TGTGCCAGCTGTAAGCGGGGCCCGCTCCCCGAGCAGTACTTC. Amino acids: CASCKRGPLPEQYF. The V gene is TRBV2, the J gene TRBJ2-7; TRBD2 matches at 7 bases. The V and J ends lost 8 bases and 6 bases, in that order; junction bases with no gene match: 13. The CDR3 sequence is 14 residues long. Germline CDR1 reads SNHLY; CDR2 reads FYNNEI.

The V gene is TRBV11-2, the J gene TRBJ1-2, with 7 bases identical to TRBD1. V shed 7 bases and J 3 bases; nucleotides not matched to a gene: 5. Per germline, CDR1 SGHAT and CDR2 FQNNGV. There are 13 residues in the CDR3. The CDR3 protein is CASTDRSHYGYTF. CDR3 in DNA: TGTGCCAGCACGGACAGGAGCCACTATGGCTACACCTTC. The whole variable domain, filled in from reference TRBV11-2 and TRBJ1-2, reads EAGVAQSPRYKIIEKRQSVAFWCNPISGHATLYWYQQILGQGPKLLIQFQNNGVVDDSQLPKDRFSAERLKGVDSTLKIQPAKLEDSAVYLCASTDRSHYGYTFGSGTRLTVV.

This chain links TRBV4-2 with TRBJ2-7; TRBD2 aligns across 7 bases. The J segment lost 4 bases and the V segment lost 3 bases, leaving 18 bases of the junction unmatched. CDR3 length equals 18 residues. Looked up from germline, CDR1 is LGHNA and CDR2 is YNFKEQ. The CDR3 bases are TGTGCCAGCAGCCAGGACCTAGCAAGCGGGATCAGTTCGTACGAGCAGTACTTC. The encoded protein is CASSQDLASGISSYEQYF.

This chain's CDR3 is CASSPSPGGRAADTQYF. The CDR3 DNA follows: TGTGCCAGCAGTCCCTCCCCTGGCGGGAGGGCCGCAGATACGCAGTATTTT. The chain couples TRBV27 to TRBJ2-3; 9 bases align to TRBD2. Germline V gene lookup returns CDR1 MNHEY and CDR2 SMNVEV (reference sequence). The CDR3 consists of 17 residues. The trim removed 5 bases at V and 4 bases at J, leaving 13 bases unmatched.

The chain combines TRBV13 with TRBJ2-1; 9 nucleotides match TRBD1. The germline V gene has CDR1 PRHDT and CDR2 FYEKMQ (reference sequence). V was clipped by 4 bases and J by 8 bases; unmatched bases: 9. The CDR3 covers 15 residues. CDR3 region: CASSYSGTGLDEQFF. CDR3 sequence (DNA): TGTGCCAGCAGCTATTCCGGGACAGGGTTGGATGAGCAGTTCTTC.

The CDR3 reads CASSYMRAPGELFF. DNA for the CDR3: TGTGCCAGCAGTTACATGAGGGCTCCCGGGGAGCTGTTTTTT. The rearrangement joins TRBV6-5 to TRBJ2-2; D is perhaps TRBD2 (5 bases). The CDR3 has 14 amino acids. V was pared by 2 bases and J by 6 bases, with 10 bases between. The V gene's germline CDR1 is MNHEY and CDR2 SVGAGI.

This clone is a singleton in its sample. The chain employs TRBV28 and TRBJ2-7; the D gene is possibly TRBD1 (5 bases). The CDR3 is 12 amino acids. The V end lost 6 bases, the J end lost 0 bases, and 6 bases lay between the germline ends. Germline values: CDR1 MDHEN, CDR2 SYDVKM. This chain's CDR3 is CASRGVSYEQYF. CDR3 in DNA: TGTGCCAGCAGAGGGGTCTCCTACGAGCAGTACTTC.

The chain is built from TRBV10-3 and TRBJ2-1, with 7 bases matching TRBD1. Trimming cost V 2 bases and J 6 bases; bases outside gene matches: 1. Germline CDR1 reads ENHRY; CDR2 reads SYGVKD. The CDR3 length is 13 residues. The CDR3 DNA follows: TGTGCCATCAGTGAGGCAGGGGGCAATGAGCAGTTCTTC. Translated, it gives CAISEAGGNEQFF.

The chain employs TRBV9 and TRBJ2-2, with D possibly TRBD1 on 6 matching bases. Germline CDR1 reads SGDLS; CDR2 reads YYNGEE. The CDR3 is made up of 14 amino acids. The V end lost 3 bases, the J end lost 6 bases, and 12 bases lay between the germline ends. The CDR3 DNA sequence: TGTGCCAGCAGCGGCCAGGGGTACGCCGGGGAGCTGTTTTTT. This translates into CASSGQGYAGELFF.

The V gene is TRBV4-1, the J gene TRBJ2-6; TRBD1 matches 9 bases. Per the germline V gene, CDR1 is MGHRA and CDR2 is YSYEKL. The CDR3 totals 18 residues. Unmatched junction bases numbered 4, after V lost 1 base and J lost 0 bases. DNA of the CDR3: TGCGCCAGCAGCCAAGTAGGACAGGGGTCCTCTGGGGCCAACGTCCTGACTTTC. Protein: CASSQVGQGSSGANVLTF.

The gene calls are TRBV4-1 and TRBJ1-5; 9 bases map to TRBD1. The CDR3 sequence is 14 residues long. Germline CDR1 reads MGHRA; CDR2 reads YSYEKL. V dropped 3 bases and J dropped 5; count of bases not matched to a gene: 2. DNA of the CDR3: TGCGCCAGCAGCCACGACAGGGGGGATCAGCCCCAGCATTTT. Translating gives CASSHDRGDQPQHF.

V is TRBV27 and J is TRBJ2-1; D is possibly TRBD1 or TRBD2 (5 bases each). Looked up from germline, CDR1 is MNHEY and CDR2 is SMNVEV (reference sequence). The V and J ends lost 5 bases and 2 bases respectively, with 16 bases between them. The CDR3 is 16 amino acids. CDR3 bases: TGTGCCAGCAGTCACACCCGGGACCAACCCTACAATGAGCAGTTCTTC. Its translation: CASSHTRDQPYNEQFF.

The V gene is TRBV29-1, the J gene TRBJ2-1; D is undetermined. This CDR3 has 10 residues. V gave up 4 bases and J gave up 7 bases, with 5 bases separating them. Per germline, CDR1 SQVTM and CDR2 ANQGSEA. The CDR3 region has the DNA TGCAGCGTTGGTCTAAATGAGCAGTTCTTC. Its protein is CSVGLNEQFF.

The genes are TRBV7-9 and TRBJ2-1; TRBD2 aligns across 9 bases. This CDR3 contains 14 residues. Germline V gene data show CDR1 as SEHNR and CDR2 as FQNEAQ (reference sequence). After removal of 5 bases from V and 12 bases from J, the junction contained 11 bases not matched to a gene. The chain's CDR3 is CASSPGTSNDWQFF. Here the CDR3 DNA reads TGTGCCAGCAGCCCCGGGACTAGCAATGATTGGCAGTTCTTC.

This chain uses TRBV30 with TRBJ2-1, with D possibly TRBD1 on 6 matching bases. V dropped 3 bases and J dropped 8 bases, with 20 bases sitting between them. This CDR3 spans 15 amino acids. CDR1 is GTSNPN, CDR2 SVGIG, per germline (reference sequence). CDR3 region: CAWSAALGQIDEQFF. CDR3 in DNA: TGTGCCTGGAGCGCCGCTTTGGGACAAATCGATGAGCAGTTCTTC.

This chain connects TRBV2 to TRBJ2-5; perhaps D is TRBD1 or TRBD2 (6 bases each). Between the trimmed V and J ends, which lost 8 bases and 5 bases, there was a span of 24 bases. From germline, CDR1 is SNHLY and CDR2 FYNNEI. The CDR3 has 16 amino acids. The CDR3 DNA sequence: TGTGCCAGCGGAGGGGACCAAAGGGGGACGGGGGAGACCCAGTACTTC. This encodes CASGGDQRGTGETQYF.

The genes are TRBV6-1 and TRBJ2-7, with 11 bases matching TRBD1. This CDR3 contains 15 residues. V was pared by 2 bases and J by 5 bases, with 5 bases of the junction left unmatched. The V gene's germline CDR1 is MNHNS and CDR2 SASEGT. CDR3 loop: CASSEWGQGVNEQYF. In nucleotides, the CDR3 is TGTGCCAGCAGTGAATGGGGACAGGGGGTCAACGAGCAGTACTTC.

In its sample, this clone was seen once. The rearrangement joins TRBV11-2 to TRBJ2-1; TRBD2 matches at 7 bases. Germline assignment: CDR1 SGHAT and CDR2 FQNNGV. The CDR3 covers 14 residues. Trimming took 7 bases from V and 3 from J; bases not matched to a gene: 6. The DNA of the CDR3 is TGTGCCAGCACGATACTAGCGAGCTACAATGAGCAGTTCTTC. Protein: CASTILASYNEQFF.

The rearrangement joins TRBV9 to TRBJ1-1; tentative D call: TRBD1 (6 bases). V lost 4 bases, J lost 5 bases, and 15 bases lay in between. The CDR3 is made up of 14 amino acids. Looked up from germline, CDR1 is SGDLS and CDR2 is YYNGEE. The DNA for the CDR3 is TGTGCCAGCAGCCCCTACGCCACAGGGACTGAAGCTTTCTTT. It yields the protein CASSPYATGTEAFF.

V gene TRBV28 combines with J gene TRBJ2-2; D may be TRBD2 (7 bases). Trimming removed 6 bases from V and 6 bases from J, with 11 bases in between. Per the germline V gene, CDR1 is MDHEN and CDR2 is SYDVKM. This CDR3 has 13 residues. For the CDR3, the DNA is TGTGCCAGCAGGCGGGGGCGGGCCGGGGAGCTGTTTTTT. Translating it yields CASRRGRAGELFF. The entire variable domain, with the rest obtained from reference TRBV28 and TRBJ2-2, is as follows: DVKVTQSSRYLVKRTGEKVFLECVQDMDHENMFWYRQDPGLGLRLIYFSYDVKMKEKGDIPEGYSVSREKKERFSLILESASTNQTSMYLCASRRGRAGELFFGEGSRLTVL.

This chain joins TRBV7-9 and TRBJ1-2; D unresolved. Per the germline V gene, CDR1 is SEHNR and CDR2 is FQNEAQ (reference sequence). The CDR3 runs to 12 residues. V lost 5 bases and J lost 9, with 13 bases in between. The CDR3 DNA follows: TGTGCCAGCAGCAGAGGTGGCGGAAGCTACACCTTC. It specifies CASSRGGGSYTF.

In DNA, the CDR3 is TGCGCCAGCAGCCTTTCACACCGGAATCCGCAGTACTTC. This sequence encodes CASSLSHRNPQYF. The chain uses TRBV4-1 and TRBJ2-7; D gene uncertain. This CDR3 region has 13 residues. The V gene lost 4 bases and the J gene lost 9 bases, with 16 bases spanning the gap. Germline CDR1 is MGHRA and CDR2 is YSYEKL.

The chain is built from TRBV14 and TRBJ2-2, with D tentatively TRBD1 (5 bases). Per the germline V gene, CDR1 is SGHDN and CDR2 is FVKESK. V was clipped by 5 bases and J by 0 bases, with 16 bases between them. The CDR3 totals 17 residues. The CDR3 region has the DNA TGTGCCAGCAGCTACACAGGCATATTCGCGAACACCGGGGAGCTGTTTTTT. Translating gives CASSYTGIFANTGELFF.

The V gene is TRBV29-1, the J gene TRBJ2-5, with 7 bases fitting TRBD1. Germline CDR1 reads SQVTM; CDR2 reads ANQGSEA. Trimming removed 6 bases from V and 3 bases from J; junction bases left unmatched: 4. The CDR3 loop spans 12 amino acids. The CDR3 region has the DNA TGCAGCGTGGTGGACAGGAAAGAGACCCAGTACTTC. It yields the protein CSVVDRKETQYF.